This is a list of T cell receptor beta chains from one sample in a study of cytomegalovirus exposure and HLA in healthy donors. Produced via immunoSEQ multiplex PCR; TCRdb's table is partial and in-frame only. This table has tens of thousands of clones, around 97% appearing once. Sequencing was carried out using PBMCs. The receptors originated from a woman aged 18-29 years in good health and CMV-seropositive. The CDR3 runs from the conserved cysteine through the conserved F or W. The order of the fields is clone size, J gene, V gene, D gene, CDR3 protein, CDR3 DNA. A D gene is named only where the DNA matches it firmly. For some rows the clone size is stated as once, few or many, or as a class when expanded; others skip it.

size: NA
J: TRBJ1-3
V: TRBV5-6
D: NA
CDR3: CASSLSGGGNTIYF
DNA: TGTGCCAGCAGCTTGAGTGGGGGCGGAAACACCATATATTTT

size: NA
J: TRBJ1-1
V: TRBV28
D: NA
CDR3: CASSFKRGNTEAFF
DNA: TGTGCCAGCAGTTTCAAAAGGGGGAACACTGAAGCTTTCTTT

size: NA
J: TRBJ2-1
V: TRBV7-8
D: NA
CDR3: CASSLELTSSYNEQFF
DNA: TGTGCCAGCAGCTTAGAACTAACCAGCTCCTACAATGAGCAGTTCTTC

size: NA
J: TRBJ2-7
V: TRBV5-4
D: TRBD2
CDR3: CASSRDLAGGLVGWQYF
DNA: TGTGCCAGCAGCCGTGACCTAGCGGGAGGCCTTGTAGGGTGGCAGTACTTC

size: NA
J: TRBJ2-1
V: TRBV5-6
D: TRBD2
CDR3: CASSFVAGGPNNEQFF
DNA: TGTGCCAGCAGCTTTGTGGCGGGAGGGCCAAACAATGAGCAGTTCTTC

size: once
J: TRBJ2-1
V: TRBV11-2
D: TRBD2
CDR3: CASSLVGSGSYRDEQFF
DNA: TGTGCCAGCAGCTTAGTTGGGAGCGGGAGTTATAGGGATGAGCAGTTCTTC

size: NA
J: TRBJ1-2
V: TRBV5-5
D: NA
CDR3: CASSLPGNGGYTF
DNA: TGTGCCAGCAGCTTGCCCGGGAATGGAGGCTACACCTTC

size: NA
J: TRBJ2-7
V: TRBV6-4
D: TRBD2
CDR3: CASTSGRHYYEQYF
DNA: TGTGCCAGCACTAGCGGGAGGCACTACTACGAGCAGTACTTC

size: once
J: TRBJ2-6
V: TRBV2
D: NA
CDR3: CASSERAAVWGAGANVLTF
DNA: TGTGCCAGCAGTGAAAGGGCGGCTGTCTGGGGAGCTGGGGCCAACGTCCTGACTTTC

size: NA
J: TRBJ1-3
V: TRBV28
D: NA
CDR3: CASSTPRGGVGSGNTIYF
DNA: TGTGCCAGCAGCACCCCTCGGGGGGGAGTAGGATCTGGAAACACCATATATTTT

size: few
J: TRBJ2-7
V: TRBV2
D: NA
CDR3: CASISRYEQYF
DNA: TGTGCCAGCATTTCCCGCTACGAGCAGTACTTC

size: NA
J: TRBJ1-4
V: TRBV30
D: NA
CDR3: CAWAVGGLNEKLFF
DNA: TGTGCCTGGGCGGTCGGGGGGTTAAATGAAAAACTGTTTTTT

size: NA
J: TRBJ2-7
V: TRBV20-1
D: NA
CDR3: CSVPAGLEQYF
DNA: TGCAGTGTTCCCGCGGGTCTTGAGCAGTACTTC